The clone carrying this T cell receptor beta chain was detected many times. As yet, its antigen is unknown. The data were obtained in a study of CD8 T cells in ankylosing spondylitis. Overall study results and limits: Within ankylosing spondylitis blood, a TCR beta motif made up of under 10 highly homologous variants appeared to be characteristic.

A quantitative 5'-RACE method, one with molecular barcodes, was used to make TCR beta libraries. Using its own MiXCR run on the 5' RACE reads, TCRdb lists one record per CDR3 protein. The table includes 200,000 or so distinct CDR3 sequences, around a sixth detected once. The material sequenced was blood, either unsorted or a sorted T cell fraction (not recorded which). The TCR originated in a male donor aged 5 to 30 with ankylosing spondylitis or in good health (not recorded which).

CDR3 bases: TGCGCCAGCAGCTTGGCCGCAGGGGCGCTTGAAGCTTTCTTT. Protein product: CASSLAAGALEAFF. This chain links TRBV5-1 with TRBJ1-1, with D possibly being TRBD1 (6 bases). The germline V gene has CDR1 SGHRS and CDR2 YFSETQ. Trimming removed 0 bases at V and 7 bases at J, with 13 bases between. This CDR3 comprises 14 residues. The complete variable domain, with remaining parts taken from reference TRBV5-1 and TRBJ1-1, reads KAGVTQTPRYLIKTRGQQVTLSCSPISGHRSVSWYQQTPGQGLQFLFEYFSETQRNKGNFPGRFSGRQFSNSRSEMNVSTLELGDSALYLCASSLAAGALEAFFGQGTRLTVV.